A selection of T cell receptor beta chains follows, all from one sample in a study of blood T cell repertoires in COVID-19. Sequenced by immunoSEQ multiplex PCR; TCRdb stores in-frame clones only, minus some. The sample includes about 51,000 clones, about 86% seen only once; the top ten take about 4%. Source material: peripheral blood. The origin of the receptors is a man older than 75 with active COVID-19. CDR3s leave out the opening cysteine and the closing phenylalanine or tryptophan. D genes are given only for firm matches.

CDR3 protein: AWSLQGWGYGYT
D gene: .
V gene: TRBV30

CDR3 protein: ATSDRRGLAGGTGELF
D gene: TRBD2
V gene: TRBV24-1

CDR3 protein: ASSLRGDSVSYEQY
D gene: .
V gene: TRBV5-1

CDR3 protein: ATTRDSYYEQY
D gene: TRBD1
V gene: TRBV6-6

CDR3 protein: AWSVARGAF
D gene: TRBD1
V gene: TRBV30

CDR3 protein: ASSPPGLQNYGYT
D gene: .
V gene: TRBV5-4

CDR3 protein: ASSGGRGEKLF
D gene: .
V gene: TRBV5-1

CDR3 protein: ASTPGRDYEQY
D gene: .
V gene: TRBV6-2/TRBV6-3

CDR3 protein: ASTPAGGARNQPQH
D gene: TRBD1
V gene: TRBV28

CDR3 protein: ASSPGLGTGQYNEQF
D gene: TRBD1
V gene: TRBV9

CDR3 protein: ASSSGQGELQPQH
D gene: TRBD1
V gene: TRBV5-4

CDR3 protein: ASSNSDREAGYT
D gene: TRBD1
V gene: TRBV7-9

CDR3 protein: ASSSHSGSGTDTQY
D gene: TRBD2
V gene: TRBV27

CDR3 protein: ASSVAGAVETQY
D gene: TRBD2
V gene: TRBV2

CDR3 protein: ASSLAPGGVDTQY
D gene: TRBD1
V gene: TRBV7-9

CDR3 protein: ASSYRAYEQY
D gene: .
V gene: TRBV25-1

CDR3 protein: ASSLSTAPNEQF
D gene: .
V gene: TRBV5-1

CDR3 protein: ASSQVELSSPLH
D gene: .
V gene: TRBV3-1/TRBV3-2

CDR3 protein: AWTPGGNWNIYEQY
D gene: TRBD2
V gene: TRBV30

CDR3 protein: SAHQGAQAF
D gene: TRBD1
V gene: TRBV20-1

CDR3 protein: ASSYPVQRESSSYEQY
D gene: TRBD2
V gene: TRBV7-2

CDR3 protein: ATSDSSGTTIEQF
D gene: TRBD2
V gene: TRBV24-1

CDR3 protein: ASSLVGGVSYEQY
D gene: .
V gene: TRBV5-4

CDR3 protein: ASSYTGGSYNEQF
D gene: TRBD2
V gene: TRBV6-2/TRBV6-3

CDR3 protein: ASSVGRGTDTQY
D gene: TRBD2
V gene: TRBV9

CDR3 protein: ASSESPVRTDTQY
D gene: .
V gene: TRBV10-2

CDR3 protein: ASSQQGSYNEQF
D gene: .
V gene: TRBV28

CDR3 protein: ASSPRGGRASAGNQETQY
D gene: TRBD2
V gene: TRBV7-8

CDR3 protein: ASSRGTGTDTQY
D gene: TRBD1
V gene: TRBV19

CDR3 protein: ASTSLAGVGNEQF
D gene: TRBD2
V gene: TRBV7-2

CDR3 protein: ASSAAEGQGGGTGELF
D gene: TRBD1
V gene: TRBV11-2

CDR3 protein: ASSKKGQGPMGTGELF
D gene: TRBD1
V gene: TRBV28

CDR3 protein: ASSLDFDTQY
D gene: .
V gene: TRBV5-6

CDR3 protein: ASSYPGTNEQY
D gene: TRBD2
V gene: TRBV5-6

CDR3 protein: ASSPTGVDSGNTIY
D gene: TRBD1
V gene: TRBV3-1/TRBV3-2